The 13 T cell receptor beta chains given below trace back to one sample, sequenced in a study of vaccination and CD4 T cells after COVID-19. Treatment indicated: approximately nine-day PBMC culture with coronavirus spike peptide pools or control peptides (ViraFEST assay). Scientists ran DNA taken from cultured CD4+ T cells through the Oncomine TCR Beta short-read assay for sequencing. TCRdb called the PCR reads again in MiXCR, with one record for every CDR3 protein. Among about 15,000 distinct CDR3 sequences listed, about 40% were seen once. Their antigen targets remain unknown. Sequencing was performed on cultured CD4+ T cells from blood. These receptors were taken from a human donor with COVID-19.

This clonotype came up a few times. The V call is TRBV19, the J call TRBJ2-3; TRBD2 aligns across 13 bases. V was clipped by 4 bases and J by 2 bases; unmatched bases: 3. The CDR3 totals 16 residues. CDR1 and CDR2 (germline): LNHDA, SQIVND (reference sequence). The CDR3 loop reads CASSRLAGGLTDTQYF. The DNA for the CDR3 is TGTGCCAGTAGTAGACTAGCGGGGGGCCTCACAGATACGCAGTATTTT. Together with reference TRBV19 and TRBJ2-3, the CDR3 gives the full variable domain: DGGITQSPKYLFRKEGQNVTLSCEQNLNHDAMYWYRQDPGQGLRLIYYSQIVNDFQKGDIAEGYSVSREKKESFPLTVTSAQKNPTAFYLCASSRLAGGLTDTQYFGPGTRLTVL.

In DNA, the CDR3 is TGTGCCAGTTGTGGATTGGGAGAGCGGGATCGGACCCAGCATTTT. It specifies CASCGLGERDRTQHF. V usage is TRBV19 and J usage is TRBJ1-5; D is unresolved. Germline loops: CDR1 LNHDA, CDR2 SQIVND (reference sequence). The CDR3 runs 15 residues. The V and J ends lost 8 bases and 11 bases respectively, with 25 bases between them.

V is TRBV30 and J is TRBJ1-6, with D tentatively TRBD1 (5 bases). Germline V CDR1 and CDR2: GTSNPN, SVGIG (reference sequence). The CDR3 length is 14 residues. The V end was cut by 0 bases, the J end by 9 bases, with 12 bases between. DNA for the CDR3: TGTGCCTGGAGTGTTGCGGGGGTCGGTTCACCCCTCCACTTT. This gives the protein CAWSVAGVGSPLHF.

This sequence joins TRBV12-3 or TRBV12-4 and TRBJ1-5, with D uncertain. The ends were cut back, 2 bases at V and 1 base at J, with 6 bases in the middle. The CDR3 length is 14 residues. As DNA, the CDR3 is TGTGCCAGCAGTTTACTGAACAGCAATCAGCCCCAGCATTTT. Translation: CASSLLNSNQPQHF.

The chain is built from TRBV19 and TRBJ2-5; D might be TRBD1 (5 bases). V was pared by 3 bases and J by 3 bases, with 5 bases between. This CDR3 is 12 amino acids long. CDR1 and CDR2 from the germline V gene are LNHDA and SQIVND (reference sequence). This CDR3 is CASSIREETQYF. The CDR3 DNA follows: TGTGCCAGTAGTATCAGGGAAGAGACCCAGTACTTC.

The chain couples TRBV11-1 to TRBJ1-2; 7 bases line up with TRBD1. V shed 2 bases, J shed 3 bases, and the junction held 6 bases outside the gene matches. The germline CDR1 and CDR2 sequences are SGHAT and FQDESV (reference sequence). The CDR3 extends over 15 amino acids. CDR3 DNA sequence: TGTGCCAGCAGCTTAAGACAGGGAAGCGACTATGGCTACACCTTC. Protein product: CASSLRQGSDYGYTF.

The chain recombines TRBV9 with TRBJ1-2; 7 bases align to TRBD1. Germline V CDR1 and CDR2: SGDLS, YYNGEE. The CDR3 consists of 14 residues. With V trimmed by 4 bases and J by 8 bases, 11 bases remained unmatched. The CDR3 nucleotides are TGTGCCAGCAGCCCGCGACAGGGACCGGAGGGCTACACCTTC. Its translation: CASSPRQGPEGYTF.

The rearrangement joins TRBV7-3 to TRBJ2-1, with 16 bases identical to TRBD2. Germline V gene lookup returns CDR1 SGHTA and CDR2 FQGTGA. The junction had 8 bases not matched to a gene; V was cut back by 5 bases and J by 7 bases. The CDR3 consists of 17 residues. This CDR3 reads CASSLRSGLAGGNEQFF. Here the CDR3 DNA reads TGTGCCAGCAGCCTTAGGTCGGGACTAGCGGGGGGGAATGAGCAGTTCTTC.

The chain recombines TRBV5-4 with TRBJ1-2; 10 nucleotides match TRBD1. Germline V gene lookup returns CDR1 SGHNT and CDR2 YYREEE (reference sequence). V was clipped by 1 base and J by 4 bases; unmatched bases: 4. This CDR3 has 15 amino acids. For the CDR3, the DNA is TGTGCCAGCAGCTTGTATGGGACAGGGGTCTATGGCTACACCTTC. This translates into CASSLYGTGVYGYTF.

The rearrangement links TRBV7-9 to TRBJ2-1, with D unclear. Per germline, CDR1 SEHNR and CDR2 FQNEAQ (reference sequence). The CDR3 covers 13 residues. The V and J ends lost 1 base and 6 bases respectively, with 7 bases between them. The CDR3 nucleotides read TGTGCCAGCAGCTTAGGAGTTGTCAATGAGCAGTTCTTC. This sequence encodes CASSLGVVNEQFF. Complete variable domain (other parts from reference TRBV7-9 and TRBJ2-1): DTGVSQNPRHKITKRGQNVTFRCDPISEHNRLYWYRQTLGQGPEFLTYFQNEAQLEKSRLLSDRFSAERPKGSFSTLEIQRTEQGDSAMYLCASSLGVVNEQFFGPGTRLTVL.

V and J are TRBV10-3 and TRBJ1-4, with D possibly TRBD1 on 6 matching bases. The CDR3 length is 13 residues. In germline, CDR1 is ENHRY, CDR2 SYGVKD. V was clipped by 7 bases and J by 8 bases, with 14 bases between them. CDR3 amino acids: CAIKQGVGEKLFF. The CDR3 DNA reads TGTGCCATCAAACAGGGAGTAGGAGAAAAACTGTTTTTT.

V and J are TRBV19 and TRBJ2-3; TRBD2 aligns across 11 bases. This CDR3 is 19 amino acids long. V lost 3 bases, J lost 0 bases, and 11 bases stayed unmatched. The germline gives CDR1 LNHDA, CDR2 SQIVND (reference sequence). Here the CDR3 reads CASSIRSGGGIASTDTQYF. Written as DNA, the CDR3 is TGTGCCAGTAGTATCCGTAGCGGGGGGGGAATTGCCAGCACAGATACGCAGTATTTT.

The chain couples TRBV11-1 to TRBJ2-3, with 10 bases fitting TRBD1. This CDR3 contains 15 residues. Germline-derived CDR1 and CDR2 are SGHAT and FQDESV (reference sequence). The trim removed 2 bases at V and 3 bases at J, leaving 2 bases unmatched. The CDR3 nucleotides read TGTGCCAGCAGCTTATTGGACAGGGGGACAGATACGCAGTATTTT. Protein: CASSLLDRGTDTQYF.